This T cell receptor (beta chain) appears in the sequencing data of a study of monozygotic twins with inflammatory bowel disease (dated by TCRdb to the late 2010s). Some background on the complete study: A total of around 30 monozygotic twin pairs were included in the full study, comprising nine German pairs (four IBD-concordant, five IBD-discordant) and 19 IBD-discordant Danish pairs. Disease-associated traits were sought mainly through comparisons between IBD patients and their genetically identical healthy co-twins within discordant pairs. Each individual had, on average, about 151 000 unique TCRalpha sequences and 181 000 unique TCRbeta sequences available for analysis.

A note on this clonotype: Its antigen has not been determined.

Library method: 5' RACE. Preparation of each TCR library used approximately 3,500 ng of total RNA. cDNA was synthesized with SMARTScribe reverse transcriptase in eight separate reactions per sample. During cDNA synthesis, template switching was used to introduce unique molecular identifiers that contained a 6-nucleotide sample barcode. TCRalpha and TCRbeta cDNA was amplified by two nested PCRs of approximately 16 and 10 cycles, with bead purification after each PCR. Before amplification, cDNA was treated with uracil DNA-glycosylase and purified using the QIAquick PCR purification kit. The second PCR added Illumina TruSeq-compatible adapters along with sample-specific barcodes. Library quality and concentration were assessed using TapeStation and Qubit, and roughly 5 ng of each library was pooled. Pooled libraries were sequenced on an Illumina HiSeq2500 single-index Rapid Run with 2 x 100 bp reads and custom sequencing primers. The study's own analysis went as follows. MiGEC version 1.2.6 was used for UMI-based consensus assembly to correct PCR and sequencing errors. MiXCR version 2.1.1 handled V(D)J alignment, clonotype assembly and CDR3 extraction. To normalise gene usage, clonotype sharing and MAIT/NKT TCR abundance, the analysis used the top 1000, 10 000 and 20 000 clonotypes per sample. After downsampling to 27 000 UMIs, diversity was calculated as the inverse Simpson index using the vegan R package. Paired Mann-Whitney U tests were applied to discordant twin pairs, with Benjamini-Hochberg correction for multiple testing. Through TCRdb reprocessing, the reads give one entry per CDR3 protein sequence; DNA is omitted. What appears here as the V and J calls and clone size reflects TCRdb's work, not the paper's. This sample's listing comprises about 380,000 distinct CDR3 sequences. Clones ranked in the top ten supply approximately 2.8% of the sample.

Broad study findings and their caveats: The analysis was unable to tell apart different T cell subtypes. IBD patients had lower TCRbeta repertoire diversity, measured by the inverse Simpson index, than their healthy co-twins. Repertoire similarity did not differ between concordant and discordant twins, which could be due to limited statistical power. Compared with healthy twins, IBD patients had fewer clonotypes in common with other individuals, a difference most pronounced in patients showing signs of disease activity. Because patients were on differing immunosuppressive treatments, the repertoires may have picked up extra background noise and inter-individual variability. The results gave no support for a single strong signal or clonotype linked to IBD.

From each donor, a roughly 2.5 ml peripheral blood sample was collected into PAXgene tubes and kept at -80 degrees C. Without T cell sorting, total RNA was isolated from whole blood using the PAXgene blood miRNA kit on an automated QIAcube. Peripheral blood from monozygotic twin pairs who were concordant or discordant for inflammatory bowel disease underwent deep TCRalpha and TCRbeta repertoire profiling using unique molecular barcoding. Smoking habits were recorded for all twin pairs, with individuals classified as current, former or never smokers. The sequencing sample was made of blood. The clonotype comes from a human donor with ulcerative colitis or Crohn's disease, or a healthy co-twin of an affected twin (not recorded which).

The CDR3 amino acid sequence is: CAPRRVWTGELFF. In this chain, TRBV24-1 is recombined with TRBJ2-2. As encoded in the germline V gene, CDR1 is KGHDR while CDR2 is SFDVKD. From its cysteine to its phenylalanine, the CDR3 spans 13 amino acids. Only the protein sequence is given.